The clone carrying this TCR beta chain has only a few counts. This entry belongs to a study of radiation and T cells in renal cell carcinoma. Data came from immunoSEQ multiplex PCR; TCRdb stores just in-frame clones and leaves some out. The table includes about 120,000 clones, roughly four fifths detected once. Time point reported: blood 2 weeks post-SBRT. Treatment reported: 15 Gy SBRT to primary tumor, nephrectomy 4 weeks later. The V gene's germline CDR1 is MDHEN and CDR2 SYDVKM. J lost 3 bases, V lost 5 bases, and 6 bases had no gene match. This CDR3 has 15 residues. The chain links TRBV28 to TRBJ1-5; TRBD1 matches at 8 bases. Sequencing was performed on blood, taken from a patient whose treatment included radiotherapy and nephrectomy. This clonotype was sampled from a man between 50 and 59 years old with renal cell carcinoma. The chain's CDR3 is CASSDQGAYNQPQHF. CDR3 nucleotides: TGTGCCAGCAGTGACCAGGGGGCTTACAATCAGCCCCAGCATTTT. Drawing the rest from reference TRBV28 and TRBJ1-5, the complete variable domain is DVKVTQSSRYLVKRTGEKVFLECVQDMDHENMFWYRQDPGLGLRLIYFSYDVKMKEKGDIPEGYSVSREKKERFSLILESASTNQTSMYLCASSDQGAYNQPQHFGDGTRLSIL.